A selection of T cell receptor beta chains follows, all from one sample in a study of beta chain features in type 1 diabetes. Assay: immunoSEQ multiplex PCR; the TCRdb copy retains only in-frame clones and omits some. Of about 260,000 clones in the sample, roughly 22% were seen once. The material sequenced was naive CD4+ T cells from blood. The receptor set was obtained from a woman between 40 and 50 years old with type 1 diabetes. CDR3s include the opening cysteine and the closing phenylalanine or tryptophan. Fields, in order: clone size, V gene, D gene, J gene, CDR3 DNA, CDR3 protein. D genes are given only for firm matches. A row's size may be missing; if present it is once, few, many or a size class.

>.|TRBV7-2|.|TRBJ1-1
TGTGCCAGCAGCCTCCCCCGGAAACGAGGAAACGAAGCTTTCTTT
CASSLPRKRGNEAFF
>.|TRBV19|.|TRBJ2-7
TGTGCCAGTAGTCCACGACAGGCGGCCTCCTACGAGCAGTACTTC
CASSPRQAASYEQYF
>.|TRBV30|TRBD2|TRBJ2-7
TGTGCCTGGAGTCTCCCCTCTAGCGGGAGGAACGAGCAGTACTTC
CAWSLPSSGRNEQYF
>few|TRBV18|.|TRBJ1-5
TGTGCCAGCTCACCACTAGAAAGCAATCAGCCCCAGCATTTT
CASSPLESNQPQHF
>few|TRBV18|.|TRBJ2-3
TGTGCCAGCTCACCATTAGGCGGATCCACAGATACGCAGTATTTT
CASSPLGGSTDTQYF
>.|TRBV30|.|TRBJ1-2
TGTGCCTGGAGTGGACAGATTTCTAACTATGGCTACACCTTC
CAWSGQISNYGYTF
>few|TRBV18|TRBD1|TRBJ1-2
TGTGCCAGCTCGCTACAGGGGCGAGGTGGCTACACCTTC
CASSLQGRGGYTF
>.|TRBV29-1|.|TRBJ2-5
TGCAGCGTTGGGGCGACGGGCGGGGAGACCCAGTACTTC
CSVGATGGETQYF
>.|TRBV27|.|TRBJ1-5
TGTGCCAGCAGGGGGCTAAGCAATCAGCCCCAGCATTTT
CASRGLSNQPQHF
>.|TRBV7-8|TRBD1|TRBJ1-5
TGTGCCAGCAGCTTAGTACAGGGGGCAGGTCAGCCCCAGCATTTT
CASSLVQGAGQPQHF
>.|TRBV4-1|TRBD2|TRBJ2-7
TGCGCCAGCAGCCACCTAGGACTAGGTCCCAACGAGCAGTACTTC
CASSHLGLGPNEQYF
>.|TRBV2|TRBD2|TRBJ2-7
TGTGCCAGCACTAGCGGGAACTACGAGCAGTACTTC
CASTSGNYEQYF
>few|TRBV5-1|TRBD1|TRBJ1-4
TGCGCCAGCAGCTTCGGGGACAGAAGGGGAGAAAAACTGTTTTTT
CASSFGDRRGEKLFF
>.|TRBV14|.|TRBJ2-4
TGTGCCAGCAGCCAAGGTCGAAACATTCAGTACTTC
CASSQGRNIQYF
>.|TRBV7-6|.|TRBJ2-7
TGTGCCAGCAGCTACCGGGACTCCGGACCCTACGAGCAGTACTTC
CASSYRDSGPYEQYF
>.|TRBV7-3|TRBD2|TRBJ2-1
TGTGCCAGCAGCGGGACTAGCGGGGGGAATGAGCAGTTCTTC
CASSGTSGGNEQFF
>few|TRBV30|.|TRBJ2-2
TGTGCCTGGAGTGTAGACAGGAAGCGGCCCTGGCTGTTTTTT
CAWSVDRKRPWLFF
>.|TRBV5-8|.|TRBJ1-1
TGTGCCAGCAGCCGAGGGTTTGTGAACACTGAAGCTTTCTTT
CASSRGFVNTEAFF
>few|TRBV6-5|.|TRBJ2-7
TGTGCCAGCAGTTACCAGTACCCACTTCAGGGCTCCCAGGAGTACTTC
CASSYQYPLQGSQEYF
>.|TRBV13|TRBD1|TRBJ2-1
TGTGCCAGCAGCTCCGGGACAGGAGTCATCTACAATGAGCAGTTCTTC
CASSSGTGVIYNEQFF
>.|TRBV7-9|TRBD2|TRBJ2-7
TGTGCCAGCAGCTTAGATAAAACTAGCGACGTGTATTACGAGCAGTACTTC
CASSLDKTSDVYYEQYF
>.|TRBV28|.|TRBJ2-7
TGTGCCAGCACCCCCGGTGGACTCACGGTGGGGGAGCAGTACTTC
CASTPGGLTVGEQYF
>few|TRBV14|.|TRBJ1-2
TGTGCCAGCAGCCAAGGCAGGGCCTCGGGCTACACCTTC
CASSQGRASGYTF
>.|TRBV19|TRBD1|TRBJ1-1
TGTGCCAGTACCTGGGACAGGGGGGCGAACACTGAAGCTTTCTTT
CASTWDRGANTEAFF
>.|TRBV7-7|.|TRBJ2-6
TGTGCCAGCAGCTCCACAGGGACTGGGGCCAACGTCCTGACTTTC
CASSSTGTGANVLTF
>few|TRBV19|TRBD1|TRBJ1-5
TGTGCCAGTAGTCCGGACAGGGGAAGGGGCAATCAGCCCCAGCATTTT
CASSPDRGRGNQPQHF
>.|TRBV2|.|TRBJ2-5
TGTGCCAGCAGCCGAGGACTGGCCTGGACAGTCCAAGAGACCCAGTACTTC
CASSRGLAWTVQETQYF
>few|TRBV23-1|.|TRBJ1-2
TGCGCCAGCAGTCATTCCGGGACGGGGAGGAATGGCTACACCTTC
CASSHSGTGRNGYTF
>few|TRBV11-2|TRBD1|TRBJ2-5
TGTGCCAGCAGCTCCGGGACAGGGGTAGAGACCCAGTACTTC
CASSSGTGVETQYF
>.|TRBV5-4|.|TRBJ2-7
TGTGCCAGCAGCTTGGGAGGGACAAGGAGCTCCTACGAGCAGTACTTC
CASSLGGTRSSYEQYF
>few|TRBV14|TRBD1|TRBJ1-1
TGTGCCAGCAGCCTGACAGGGGGCGAAGCTTTCTTT
CASSLTGGEAFF
>few|TRBV7-2|.|TRBJ2-6
TGTGCCAGCAGTCGGCGGGTTTCCCCTGGGGCCAACGTCCTGACTTTC
CASSRRVSPGANVLTF
>few|TRBV5-1|.|TRBJ2-5
TGCGCCAGCAGCTTGGCCCCTGAAGAGACCCAGTACTTC
CASSLAPEETQYF
>.|TRBV28|TRBD1|TRBJ2-7
TGTGCCAGCAGCATGGCCAACAGGGGCAAAAAGTACTTC
CASSMANRGKKYF
>.|TRBV7-9|.|TRBJ1-1
TGTGCCAGCAGCTTAAGGGAGGTGGCCACTGAAGCTTTCTTT
CASSLREVATEAFF
>few|TRBV7-2|.|TRBJ1-4
TGTGCCAGCAGCTTAGACAGGGCGGGTGAAAAACTGTTTTTT
CASSLDRAGEKLFF
>.|TRBV2|TRBD2|TRBJ2-3
TGTGCCAGTCCGGGACTAGCGGGGGCGTCAGATACGCAGTATTTT
CASPGLAGASDTQYF
>few|TRBV7-9|.|TRBJ2-1
TGTGCCAGCAGCTTAACAGGGAGAGGGTACAATGAGCAGTTCTTC
CASSLTGRGYNEQFF
>.|TRBV4-3|.|TRBJ1-2
TGCGCCAGCAGCCAAGATGTGGGAGGGCCCAGCTATGGCTACACCTTC
CASSQDVGGPSYGYTF
>few|TRBV9|.|TRBJ2-7
TGTGCCAGCAGCGTAGAAGGCGGCGCCTACGAGCAGTACTTC
CASSVEGGAYEQYF
>.|TRBV4-1|.|TRBJ2-5
TGCGCCAGCAGCCAAGAAGGGGCCCTCAGGGAGACCCAGTACTTC
CASSQEGALRETQYF
>few|TRBV7-2|TRBD1|TRBJ2-5
TGTGCCAGCAGGACAGGGGTACGGGGGGAGACCCAGTACTTC
CASRTGVRGETQYF
>.|TRBV29-1|TRBD2|TRBJ2-7
TGCAGCGTCGCTCCTCGACTAGCGGCCTACGAGCAGTACTTC
CSVAPRLAAYEQYF
>.|TRBV7-9|.|TRBJ1-1
TGTGCCAGCAGCCTGACAGGAAGCACTGAAGCTTTCTTT
CASSLTGSTEAFF
>few|TRBV5-5|.|TRBJ2-7
TGTGCCAGCAGCTTTCGTATATACGAGCAGTACTTC
CASSFRIYEQYF
>few|TRBV27|TRBD2|TRBJ2-1
TGTGCCGAATCTCCCTTCGGGGGGGTGTACAATGAGCAGTTCTTC
CAESPFGGVYNEQFF
>few|TRBV2|.|TRBJ1-1
TGTGCCAGCAGTGAAGGGGGCAGGGTGAAGGCTTTCTTT
CASSEGGRVKAFF
>few|TRBV9|TRBD2|TRBJ2-5
TGTGCCAGCAGCGTGTCTAGCGGGGAAGGAGAGACCCAGTACTTC
CASSVSSGEGETQYF
>few|TRBV28|TRBD2|TRBJ2-5
TGTGCCAGCAGGACTAGCGGGGGGCGGAAGACCCAGTACTTC
CASRTSGGRKTQYF
>few|TRBV27|.|TRBJ1-1
TGTGCCAGCAAGGGGGTTACTGAAGCTTTCTTT
CASKGVTEAFF
>.|TRBV2|.|TRBJ1-1
TGTGCCAGCAATCCAGGGTCCACTGAAGCTTTCTTT
CASNPGSTEAFF
>.|TRBV19|.|TRBJ2-5
TGTGCCAGCAGTATTGGGCCCCGGGAGACCCAGTACTTC
CASSIGPRETQYF
>.|TRBV7-9|.|TRBJ2-2
TGTGCCAGCAGCTTAAACTCAGGGGGGACCGGGGAGCTGTTTTTT
CASSLNSGGTGELFF